This section outlines one T cell receptor (beta chain) sequence together with its context. What it binds is not known. The data were taken from a study of regulatory dendritic cells for organ transplantation. Overall study findings and caveats: Considerable individual heterogeneity was seen in alloreactive memory CD8+ T cells.

The repertoire was sequenced with immunoSEQ multiplex PCR; TCRdb's copy has only in-frame clones and lacks some. The sample includes fewer than 25,000 clones, roughly 85% of them seen just once. Sorted subsets were CFSE-labeled and cultured approximately 5 days with allogeneic dendritic cells. Germline CDR1 and CDR2: MNHEY and SMNVEV (reference sequence). The CDR3 consists of 14 residues. V lost 2 bases, J lost 6 bases, and 4 bases stayed unmatched. The rearrangement joins TRBV27 to TRBJ2-3; 8 bases fit TRBD1. The sequenced sample consisted of naive CD4+ T cells from blood cultured with regulatory dendritic cells. The subset: CD45RA+ naive T cells. This TCR was sampled from a human donor in good health. In DNA, the CDR3 is TGTGCCAGCAGTTTAGGACAGGGCGGGGATACGCAGTATTTT. It encodes CASSLGQGGDTQYF.